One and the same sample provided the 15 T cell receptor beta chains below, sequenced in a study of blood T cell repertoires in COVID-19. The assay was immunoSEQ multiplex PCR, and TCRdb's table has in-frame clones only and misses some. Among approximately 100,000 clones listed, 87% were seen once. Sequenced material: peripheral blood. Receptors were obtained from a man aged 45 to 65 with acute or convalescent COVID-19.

The CDR3 here is CASSTVRGRKSSGANVLTF. The CDR3 DNA reads TGCGCCAGCAGCACGGTTCGGGGTCGAAAGAGCTCTGGGGCCAACGTCCTGACTTTC. The chain carries TRBV5-1 and TRBJ2-6, with D perhaps matching TRBD2 (5 bases). V lost 4 bases to trimming and J lost 0 bases, with 20 bases between them. The CDR3 extends over 19 amino acids. The germline CDR1 and CDR2 sequences are SGHRS and YFSETQ.

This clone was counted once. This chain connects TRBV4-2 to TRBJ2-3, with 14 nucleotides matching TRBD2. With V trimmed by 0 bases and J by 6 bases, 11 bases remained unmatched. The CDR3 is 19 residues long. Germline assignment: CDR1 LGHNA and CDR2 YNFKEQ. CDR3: CASSQDPTGLAGERDTQYF. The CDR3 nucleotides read TGTGCCAGCAGCCAAGATCCGACGGGACTAGCGGGAGAGAGGGATACGCAGTATTTT.

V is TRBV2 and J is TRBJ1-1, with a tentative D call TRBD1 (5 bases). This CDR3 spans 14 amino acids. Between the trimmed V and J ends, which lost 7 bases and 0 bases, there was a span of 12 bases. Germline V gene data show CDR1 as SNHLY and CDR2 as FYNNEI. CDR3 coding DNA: TGTGCCAGCACGGGGGTACTCATGAACACTGAAGCTTTCTTT. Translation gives CASTGVLMNTEAFF.

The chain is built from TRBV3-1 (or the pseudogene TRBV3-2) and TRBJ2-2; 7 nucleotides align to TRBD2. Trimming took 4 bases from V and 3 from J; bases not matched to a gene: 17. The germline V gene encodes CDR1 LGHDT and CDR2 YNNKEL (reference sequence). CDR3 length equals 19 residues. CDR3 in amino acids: CASSLGTLWGRADTGELFF. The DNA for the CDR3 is TGTGCCAGCAGCCTCGGGACCCTTTGGGGGAGGGCCGACACCGGGGAGCTGTTTTTT.

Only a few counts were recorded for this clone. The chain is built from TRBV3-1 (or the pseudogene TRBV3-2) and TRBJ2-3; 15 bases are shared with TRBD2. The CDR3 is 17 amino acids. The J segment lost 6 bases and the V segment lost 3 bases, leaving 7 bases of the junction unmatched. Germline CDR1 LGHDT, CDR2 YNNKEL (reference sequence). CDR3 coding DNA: TGTGCCAGCAGCCAGAGGACTAGCGGGAGGGCCGGGGATACGCAGTATTTT. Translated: CASSQRTSGRAGDTQYF.

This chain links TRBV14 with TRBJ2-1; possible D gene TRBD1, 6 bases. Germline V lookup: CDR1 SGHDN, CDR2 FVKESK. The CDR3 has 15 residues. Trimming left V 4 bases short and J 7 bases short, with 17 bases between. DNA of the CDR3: TGTGCCAGCAGCCGAAACCCGGGACAACGGAATGAGCAGTTCTTC. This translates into CASSRNPGQRNEQFF.

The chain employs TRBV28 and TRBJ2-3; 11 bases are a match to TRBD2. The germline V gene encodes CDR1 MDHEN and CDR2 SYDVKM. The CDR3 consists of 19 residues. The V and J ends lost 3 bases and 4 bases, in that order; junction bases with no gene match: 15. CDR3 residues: CASSFGVLAGGQGADTQYF. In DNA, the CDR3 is TGTGCCAGCAGTTTCGGCGTCCTAGCGGGAGGCCAGGGGGCAGATACGCAGTATTTT.

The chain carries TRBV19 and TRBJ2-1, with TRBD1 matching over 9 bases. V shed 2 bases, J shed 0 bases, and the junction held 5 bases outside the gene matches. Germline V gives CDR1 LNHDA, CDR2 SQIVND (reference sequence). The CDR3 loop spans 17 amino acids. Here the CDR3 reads CASSINRGLSSYNEQFF. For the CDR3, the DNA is TGTGCCAGTAGTATAAACAGGGGGCTGAGCTCCTACAATGAGCAGTTCTTC.

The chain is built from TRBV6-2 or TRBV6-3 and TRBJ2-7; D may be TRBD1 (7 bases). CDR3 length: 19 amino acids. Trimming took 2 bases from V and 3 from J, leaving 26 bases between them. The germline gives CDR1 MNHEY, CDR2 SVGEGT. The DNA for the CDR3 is TGTGCCAGCAGTTACCTCTTGACAGGGATCGTAGCGGTCAACTACGAGCAGTACTTC. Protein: CASSYLLTGIVAVNYEQYF.

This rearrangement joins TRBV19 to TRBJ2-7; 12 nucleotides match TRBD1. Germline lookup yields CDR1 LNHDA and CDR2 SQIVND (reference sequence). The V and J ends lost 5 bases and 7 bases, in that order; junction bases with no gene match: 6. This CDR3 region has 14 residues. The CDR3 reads CASSHGTGGREQYF. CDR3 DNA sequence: TGTGCCAGTAGTCACGGGACAGGGGGCAGGGAGCAGTACTTC. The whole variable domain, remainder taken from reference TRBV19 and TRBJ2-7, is DGGITQSPKYLFRKEGQNVTLSCEQNLNHDAMYWYRQDPGQGLRLIYYSQIVNDFQKGDIAEGYSVSREKKESFPLTVTSAQKNPTAFYLCASSHGTGGREQYFGPGTRLTVT.

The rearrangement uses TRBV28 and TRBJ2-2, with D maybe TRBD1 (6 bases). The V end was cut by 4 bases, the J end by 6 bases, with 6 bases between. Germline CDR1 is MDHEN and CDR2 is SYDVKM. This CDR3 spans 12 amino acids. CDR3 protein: CASSYRAGELFF. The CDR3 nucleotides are TGTGCCAGCAGTTACAGGGCCGGGGAGCTGTTTTTT.

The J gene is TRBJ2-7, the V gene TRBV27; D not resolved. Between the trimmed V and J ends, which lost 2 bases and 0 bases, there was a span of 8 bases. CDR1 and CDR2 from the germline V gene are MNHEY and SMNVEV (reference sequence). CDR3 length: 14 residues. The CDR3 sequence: CASSLRRSSYEQYF. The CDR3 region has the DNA TGTGCCAGCAGTTTAAGACGGAGCTCCTACGAGCAGTACTTC.

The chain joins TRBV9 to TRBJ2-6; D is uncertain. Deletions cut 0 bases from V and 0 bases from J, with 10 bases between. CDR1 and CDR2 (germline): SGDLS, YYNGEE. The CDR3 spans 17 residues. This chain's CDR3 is CASSVGNSHSGANVLTF. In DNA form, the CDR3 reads TGTGCCAGCAGCGTAGGTAACAGCCACTCTGGGGCCAACGTCCTGACTTTC.

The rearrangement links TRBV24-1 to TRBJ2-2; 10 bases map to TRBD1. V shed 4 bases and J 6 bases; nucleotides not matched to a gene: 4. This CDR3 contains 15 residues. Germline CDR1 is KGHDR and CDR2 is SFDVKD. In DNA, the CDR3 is TGTGCCACCAGTGACCCCGGGACAGGGGCCGGGGAGCTGTTTTTT. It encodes CATSDPGTGAGELFF.

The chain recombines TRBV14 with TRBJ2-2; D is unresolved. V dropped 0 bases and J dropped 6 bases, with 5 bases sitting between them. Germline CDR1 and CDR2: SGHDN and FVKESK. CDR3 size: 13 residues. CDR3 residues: CASSQEPAGELFF. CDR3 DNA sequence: TGTGCCAGCAGCCAAGAGCCGGCCGGGGAGCTGTTTTTT.